The rows below give T cell receptor beta chains drawn from one sample of a study of vaccination effects on CD4 cells after COVID-19. These receptors' targets are unknown. Libraries were prepared by immunoSEQ multiplex PCR; TCRdb keeps only in-frame clonotypes and omits some of them. In the table there are about 80,000 clones, roughly 80% of which are singletons. This specimen consisted of CD4+ T cells from PBMCs cultured with HCoV-OC43 spike peptides, obtained after COVID-19 vaccination. Receptors were obtained from a human donor who received a COVID-19 vaccine. The CDR3 runs from the conserved cysteine through the conserved F or W.

V gene	J gene	CDR3 protein
TRBV2	TRBJ1-4	CASRGPANEKLFF
TRBV5-1	TRBJ1-2	CASSLDAGQGALGYTF
TRBV4-1	TRBJ1-2	CASSPRDVGYYGYTF
TRBV2	TRBJ2-2	CASSRRNTGELFF
TRBV28	TRBJ1-5	CASSPLDRDGQPQHF
TRBV15	TRBJ2-2	CATSRDSTPRQRRNTGELFF
TRBV5-4	TRBJ2-2	CASSLSSGGIPGELFF
TRBV6-4	TRBJ2-1	CASSELPEGHEQFF
TRBV6-6	TRBJ1-3	CASSYRGAGNTIYF
TRBV7-8	TRBJ2-5	CASSLSGFVETQYF
TRBV7-8	TRBJ1-1	CASSPQNVNTEAFF
TRBV11-2	TRBJ2-1	CASSPRRAWDEQFF
TRBV9	TRBJ1-5	CASRIIPGQADQPQHF
TRBV28	TRBJ2-1	CASLGQAYNEQFF
TRBV6-2/TRBV6-3	TRBJ2-3	CASSLEGRRSTDTQYF
TRBV24-1	TRBJ2-3	CATSEPRLAGGADTQYF
TRBV5-1	TRBJ1-3	CASSLVGSLSGNTIYF
TRBV12-5	TRBJ1-6	CASGLGEANSPLHF
TRBV9	TRBJ1-4	CASSVHATNEKLFF
TRBV13	TRBJ2-5	CATPIGLVETQYF
TRBV28	TRBJ1-5	CASSLSGLVPQHF
TRBV30	TRBJ1-3	CAWTTSRGYSGNTIYF
TRBV7-3	TRBJ2-3	CASSLPASGTDTQYF
TRBV5-6	TRBJ1-1	CASSLDRRTEAFF
TRBV7-2	TRBJ2-3	CASSFWIDTQYF
TRBV3-1/TRBV3-2	TRBJ1-2	CASSQAGGHGYTF
TRBV18	TRBJ2-2	CASSRDRIPNTGELFF
TRBV6-4	TRBJ2-1	CASSPVDRTYNEQFF
TRBV28	TRBJ1-2	CATWTPGGGGYTF
TRBV15	TRBJ1-1	CATSRETGTHVRAFF
TRBV5-6	TRBJ1-3	CASGQTDRNTIYF
TRBV14	TRBJ1-1	CASSLDRPTEAFF
TRBV19	TRBJ2-5	CASSRQEAQETQYF
TRBV4-1	TRBJ1-1	CASSQGLGRGVPNTEAFF
TRBV30	TRBJ1-2	CAWSPQGTYGYTF
TRBV3-1/TRBV3-2	TRBJ2-2	CASSQGPGELFF
TRBV3-1/TRBV3-2	TRBJ1-2	CASSQVSGNYGYTF
TRBV21-1	TRBJ1-3	CASSTRWGTPSGNTIYF
TRBV5-1	TRBJ1-2	CASSSLGQTYGYTF
TRBV29-1	TRBJ2-3	CSASSGAADTQYF
TRBV18	TRBJ2-3	CASSAPGPARGDTQYF
TRBV20-1	TRBJ1-5	CSAKEREAQHF
TRBV2	TRBJ1-6	CASSVESGAISPPLHF
TRBV5-1	TRBJ1-1	CASSASLNTEAFF
TRBV19	TRBJ2-2	CASKDTNTGELFF
TRBV28	TRBJ1-6	CASNNNSPLHF
TRBV4-1	TRBJ2-1	CASSPSGTAYNEQFF
TRBV5-1	TRBJ2-5	CASSFGAAGNQETQYF
TRBV6-5	TRBJ1-1	CASSSPGSEAFF
TRBV5-4	TRBJ1-1	CASTSGRDTEAFF
TRBV25-1	TRBJ1-2	CASSETDRRGYTF
TRBV6-1	TRBJ2-5	CASSEWGETQYF
TRBV5-1	TRBJ2-3	CASSLGLAGAEDTQYF
TRBV14	TRBJ1-4	CASSQAGQSKEKLFF
TRBV5-1	TRBJ2-3	CASSVVRVDGSTQYF